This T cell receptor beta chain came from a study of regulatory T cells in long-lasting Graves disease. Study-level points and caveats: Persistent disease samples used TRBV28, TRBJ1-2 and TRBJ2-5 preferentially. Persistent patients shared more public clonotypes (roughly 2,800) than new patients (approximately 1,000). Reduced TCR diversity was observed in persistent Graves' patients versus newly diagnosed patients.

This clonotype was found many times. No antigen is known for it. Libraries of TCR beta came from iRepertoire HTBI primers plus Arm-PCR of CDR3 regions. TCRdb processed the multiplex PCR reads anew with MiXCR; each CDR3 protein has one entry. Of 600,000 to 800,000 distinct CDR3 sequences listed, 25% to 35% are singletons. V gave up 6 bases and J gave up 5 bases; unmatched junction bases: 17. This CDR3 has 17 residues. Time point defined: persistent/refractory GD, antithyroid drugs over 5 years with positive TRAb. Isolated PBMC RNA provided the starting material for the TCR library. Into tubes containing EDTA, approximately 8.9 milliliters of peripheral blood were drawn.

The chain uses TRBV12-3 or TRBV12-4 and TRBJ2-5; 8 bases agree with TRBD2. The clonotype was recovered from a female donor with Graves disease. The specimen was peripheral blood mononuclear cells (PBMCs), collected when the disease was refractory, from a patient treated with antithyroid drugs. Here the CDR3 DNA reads TGTGCCAGCAGGCTACAAACGGGGGGGGTTCGGGTGGAGACCCAGTACTTC. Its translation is CASRLQTGGVRVETQYF.